The rows below give T cell receptor beta chains drawn from one sample of a study of early T cells in non-severe SARS-CoV-2 infection. TCRdb processed the 5' RACE reads anew with MiXCR; each CDR3 protein has one entry. This table has 20,000 to 25,000 distinct CDR3 sequences, about 4.3% appearing once. The source material was whole blood. Receptor source: an adult who was a healthcare worker with PCR-confirmed SARS-CoV-2 infection or an uninfected control (not recorded which). CDR3s include the opening cysteine and the closing phenylalanine or tryptophan. D genes are given only for firm matches. The listing skips clone size in some rows; elsewhere it reads once, few, many or a size class.

TRBJ2-2 | TRBV20-1 | - | medium-sized | TGCAGTGCTATTACGCTTCGGCCTGACGACACCGGGGAGCTGTTTTTT | CSAITLRPDDTGELFF
TRBJ2-7 | TRBV27 | - | many | TGTGCCAGCAGTTGGGAACTGATCTTCTACGAGCAGTACTTC | CASSWELIFYEQYF
TRBJ2-7 | TRBV7-9 | - | few | TGTGCCAGCAGCACTAGGGAGACCTACGAGCAGTACTTC | CASSTRETYEQYF
TRBJ2-1 | TRBV30 | - | - | TGTGCCTGGAGTCCCCTTGCGGGCTACAATGAGCAGTTCTTC | CAWSPLAGYNEQFF
TRBJ2-7 | TRBV27 | - | few | TGTGCCAGCAGCTTATTGGGGTTGGGCGAGCAGTACTTC | CASSLLGLGEQYF
TRBJ2-1 | TRBV24-1 | - | few | TGTGCCACCAGTTTAGAGGGGCGCTCCTACAATGAGCAGTTCTTC | CATSLEGRSYNEQFF
TRBJ2-3 | TRBV29-1 | TRBD2 | many | TGCAGCGTTGAAGACTTAGCGGGGGGGTTGACAGATACGCAGTATTTT | CSVEDLAGGLTDTQYF
TRBJ2-7 | TRBV27 | - | few | TGTGCCAGCAGTCGGGCGGCCGAGCAGTACTTC | CASSRAAEQYF
TRBJ1-4 | TRBV15 | - | many | TGTGCCACCAGCAGAGATTATCAGGAAAAACTGTTTTTT | CATSRDYQEKLFF
TRBJ2-3 | TRBV11-3 | - | - | TGTGCCAGCAGCTGGGGGAGCGATACGCAGTATTTT | CASSWGSDTQYF
TRBJ2-7 | TRBV6-1 | - | many | TGTGCCAGCAGTGCCTACTACGAGCAGTACTTC | CASSAYYEQYF
TRBJ2-3 | TRBV6-4 | - | many | TGTGCCAGCAGTGAACAGGGAACAGATACGCAGTATTTT | CASSEQGTDTQYF
TRBJ2-5 | TRBV4-3 | - | many | TGCGCCAGCAGCCAAGGAAGCAGAGCCCAAGAGACCCAGTACTTC | CASSQGSRAQETQYF
TRBJ1-5 | TRBV30 | - | few | TGTGCCTGGAGTGTACAGAATCAGCCCCAGCATTTT | CAWSVQNQPQHF
TRBJ1-5 | TRBV7-2 | - | many | TGTGCCAGCAGCTCACCTTATCAGCCCCAGCATTTT | CASSSPYQPQHF
TRBJ2-3 | TRBV7-2 | TRBD2 | many | TGTGCCAGCAGCTCCAGCGGGATGGGCACAGATACGCAGTATTTT | CASSSSGMGTDTQYF
TRBJ1-2 | TRBV25-1 | TRBD1 | - | TGTGCCAGCAGTGAATACTTTTCACCGGGACAGGGGCCCAACTATGGCTACACCTTC | CASSEYFSPGQGPNYGYTF
TRBJ1-2 | TRBV7-2 | TRBD1 | many | TGTGCCAGCAGCCCCCAGGGACAGGGGGGAAACGGCTACACCTTC | CASSPQGQGGNGYTF
TRBJ2-3 | TRBV6-2/TRBV6-3 | - | - | TGTGCCAGCAGTAACGCCCAGGGGGATACGCAGTATTTT | CASSNAQGDTQYF
TRBJ1-1 | TRBV3-1 | TRBD1 | many | TGTGCCAGCAGCCCCTCAGGGGGCTCGGTGGGCACTGAAGCTTTCTTT | CASSPSGGSVGTEAFF
TRBJ1-2 | TRBV18 | TRBD1 | many | TGTGCCAGCTCACCCCAAGGGACAGGGAACTATGGCTACACCTTC | CASSPQGTGNYGYTF
TRBJ2-1 | TRBV5-4 | TRBD2 | many | TGTGCCAGCAGCCCATGGAGCGGGGAAAGGGAGTTCTTC | CASSPWSGEREFF
TRBJ2-3 | TRBV7-2 | - | few | TGTGCCAGCAGCCCCCACCGCGACACAGATACGCAGTATTTT | CASSPHRDTDTQYF
TRBJ2-5 | TRBV5-4 | - | many | TGTGCCAGCAGCTTGATGGGGCAAGAGACCCAGTACTTC | CASSLMGQETQYF
TRBJ2-5 | TRBV20-1 | TRBD2 | many | TGCAGTGCTCAGATGACTAGCGGGGGGACCTCCACCCAGTACTTC | CSAQMTSGGTSTQYF
TRBJ2-1 | TRBV5-1 | - | many | TGCGCCAGCAGAGGCGGTAGTGATAGCGGTGAGCAGTTCTTC | CASRGGSDSGEQFF
TRBJ2-5 | TRBV27 | TRBD1 | - | TGTGCCAGCACCAGACAGGGCGGTGAGACCCAGTACTTC | CASTRQGGETQYF
TRBJ2-2 | TRBV29-1 | - | medium-sized | TGCAGCGTACAAACCGGGGAGCTGTTTTTT | CSVQTGELFF
TRBJ2-3 | TRBV20-1 | TRBD2 | medium-sized | TGCAGTGCTGACACCGTGAGCGGGGAAGGAGATACGCAGTATTTT | CSADTVSGEGDTQYF
TRBJ1-1 | TRBV12-3/TRBV12-4 | - | - | TGTGCCAGCAGTTATACAGTCGAAGCTTTCTTT | CASSYTVEAFF
TRBJ2-1 | TRBV3-1 | - | - | TGTGCCAGCAGCCAAGGATCCCTTTACAATGAGCAGTTCTTC | CASSQGSLYNEQFF
TRBJ1-6 | TRBV12-3/TRBV12-4 | TRBD1 | - | TGTGCCAGCAGGGGCGGACAGGGGGTGGGAAATTCACCCCTCCACTTT | CASRGGQGVGNSPLHF
TRBJ1-2 | TRBV9 | TRBD1 | many | TGTGCCAGCAGCTTGACAGGGGGCGGTGGCTACACCTTC | CASSLTGGGGYTF
TRBJ1-3 | TRBV10-3 | - | few | TGTGCCATCAGTGAGGGATCCCGTGGAAACACCATATATTTT | CAISEGSRGNTIYF
TRBJ1-5 | TRBV18 | - | many | TGTGCCAGCTCACCAGGACAGACAGGCACCCGCGGCAATCAGCCCCAGCATTTT | CASSPGQTGTRGNQPQHF
TRBJ2-7 | TRBV6-2/TRBV6-3 | - | - | TGTGCCAGCAGCAACGGGGCGGAGCAGTACTTC | CASSNGAEQYF
TRBJ2-7 | TRBV12-3/TRBV12-4 | - | many | TGTGCCAGCTCGAGTTTTGAGCAGTACTTC | CASSSFEQYF
TRBJ1-6 | TRBV30 | TRBD1 | medium-sized | TGTGCCTGGAGCGCGGGACAGGATAATTCACCCCTCCACTTT | CAWSAGQDNSPLHF
TRBJ2-7 | TRBV14 | - | many | TGTGCCAGCAGCCCCAACTGGTGGCGAGGGGACTCCTACGAGCAGTACTTC | CASSPNWWRGDSYEQYF
TRBJ2-1 | TRBV7-2 | - | - | TGTGCCAGCAGCTTAGACCCCAGCTACCGGGACAATGAGCAGTTCTTC | CASSLDPSYRDNEQFF
TRBJ2-5 | TRBV3-1 | - | few | TGTGCCAGCAGCCGCGCGGGGCCGGTCGAGACCCAGTACTTC | CASSRAGPVETQYF
TRBJ2-7 | TRBV19 | - | many | TGTGCCACCGCCCCGACAGATCTCTACGAGCAGTACTTC | CATAPTDLYEQYF
TRBJ2-2 | TRBV6-1 | - | many | TGTGCCAGCACTGGGTTCATGAACACCGGGGAGCTGTTTTTT | CASTGFMNTGELFF
TRBJ2-5 | TRBV7-9 | - | - | TGTGCCAGCAGCTTAGTAAGGGAGACCCAGTACTTC | CASSLVRETQYF
TRBJ1-1 | TRBV12-2 | - | medium-sized | TGTGCAAGTCGCTTAACAGGGGGCAACACTGAAGCTTTCTTT | CASRLTGGNTEAFF
TRBJ1-1 | TRBV4-1 | - | many | TGCGCCAGCAGCCGCGTCGGCGAAAACACTGAAGCTTTCTTT | CASSRVGENTEAFF
TRBJ1-1 | TRBV29-1 | - | many | TGCAGCGTTGCCATCGACGGATCCCAGGGCGCTTTCTTT | CSVAIDGSQGAFF
TRBJ2-3 | TRBV10-1 | TRBD2 | medium-sized | TGCGCCAGCAGCCCCACTAGCGCCACAGATACGCAGTATTTT | CASSPTSATDTQYF
TRBJ2-3 | TRBV29-1 | - | many | TGCAGCGTCCCCCCCCCGGGACTCGATACGCAGTATTTT | CSVPPPGLDTQYF
TRBJ2-6 | TRBV7-6 | - | medium-sized | TGTGCCAGCAGCGCCAGTTCTGTCTCTGGGGCCAACGTCCTGACTTTC | CASSASSVSGANVLTF
TRBJ2-7 | TRBV27 | - | many | TGTGCCAGCTCCGTAGGAGCCTACGAGCAGTACTTC | CASSVGAYEQYF
TRBJ2-7 | TRBV29-1 | TRBD1 | medium-sized | TGCAGCGTTTCCGGGACAGAAACCGTGCAGTACTTC | CSVSGTETVQYF
TRBJ1-1 | TRBV4-2 | TRBD1 | many | TGTGCCAGCAGCCAAGATTCGGGGGACAGGGATCTTGGAGCTTTCTTT | CASSQDSGDRDLGAFF
TRBJ2-3 | TRBV5-1 | - | - | TGCGCCAGCAGCTTGGCGGCAGTCACAGATACGCAGTATTTT | CASSLAAVTDTQYF